The rows below give T cell receptor beta chains drawn from one sample of a study of blood T cell repertoires in COVID-19. Assay: immunoSEQ multiplex PCR; the TCRdb copy retains only in-frame clones and omits some. The repertoire holds approximately 200,000 clones, 80% to 90% seen once, with around 4% in the top ten. Sequencing was performed on PBMCs or T cells enriched from blood (not recorded which). All receptors derive from a woman aged 25-40 years who had been exposed to COVID-19. CDR3s include the opening cysteine and the closing phenylalanine or tryptophan. A D gene is named only where the DNA matches it firmly. Only part of the rows carry a size: once, few, many, or a class if the clone is expanded.

>TRBJ1-1|-|TRBV5-1|15|-
TGCGCCAGCAGCTTGAGGGGACAAGGGAACACTGAAGCTTTCTTT
CASSLRGQGNTEAFF
>TRBJ2-3|few|TRBV24-1|12|-
TGTGCCACCTCTTTTAGTTCAGATACGCAGTATTTT
CATSFSSDTQYF
>TRBJ1-6|-|TRBV15|16|-
TGTGCCACCAGCAGAGACCGGGTTCGGTATAATTCACCCCTCCACTTT
CATSRDRVRYNSPLHF
>TRBJ1-5|few|TRBV2|14|-
TGTGCCAGCAGTGGACTACAGAGATCCCAGCCCCAGCATTTT
CASSGLQRSQPQHF
>TRBJ1-1|-|TRBV5-1|13|-
TGCGCCAGCAGCTTCACCGGGGGCACTGAAGCTTTCTTT
CASSFTGGTEAFF
>TRBJ1-6|-|TRBV30|14|TRBD1
TGTGCCTGGAGAGTGACAGGGTACAATTCACCCCTCCACTTT
CAWRVTGYNSPLHF
>TRBJ2-3|-|TRBV25-1|16|TRBD2
TGTGCCAGCAGTGATATTAGACTAGCCCTCACAGATACGCAGTATTTT
CASSDIRLALTDTQYF
>TRBJ2-3|-|TRBV30|13|-
TGTGCCTGGAGGTACGGGAGCACAGATACGCAGTATTTT
CAWRYGSTDTQYF
>TRBJ1-1|-|TRBV19|18|-
TGTGCCAGTAGAGGCGGTTTTTTGGATGCAATAAGGAACACTGAAGCTTTCTTT
CASRGGFLDAIRNTEAFF
>TRBJ1-5|-|TRBV19|13|-
TGTGCCAGTAGTATGGGGCTTGGGCAGCCCCAGCATTTT
CASSMGLGQPQHF
>TRBJ1-2|-|TRBV4-2|15|-
TGTGCCAGCAGCCAAGATTGGTCGGGATCCTATGGCTACACCTTC
CASSQDWSGSYGYTF
>TRBJ1-3|once|TRBV29-1|15|-
TGCAGCGTTGAAGTCAACGGGATCTCTGGAAACACCATATATTTT
CSVEVNGISGNTIYF
>TRBJ1-2|once|TRBV19|13|-
TGTGCCACCTGGGACACCCTTCGTGGTGGCTACACCTTC
CATWDTLRGGYTF
>TRBJ1-1|-|TRBV13|16|TRBD1
TGTGCCAGCAGCTTAATTCTAGAGGGGGCGAGCACTGAAGCTTTCTTT
CASSLILEGASTEAFF
>TRBJ2-3|-|TRBV9|15|TRBD2
TGTGCCAGCAGCGTCCTCCCCGGGGGGGCAGATACGCAGTATTTT
CASSVLPGGADTQYF
>TRBJ1-2|-|TRBV5-6|15|TRBD1
TGTGCCAGCACCCCGACAGGGTTGGATCCCTATGGCTACACCTTC
CASTPTGLDPYGYTF
>TRBJ1-2|-|TRBV3-1/TRBV3-2|15|TRBD1
TGTGCCAGCAGCCAAGTAGAGACAGGGGGGCGAGGCTACACCTTC
CASSQVETGGRGYTF